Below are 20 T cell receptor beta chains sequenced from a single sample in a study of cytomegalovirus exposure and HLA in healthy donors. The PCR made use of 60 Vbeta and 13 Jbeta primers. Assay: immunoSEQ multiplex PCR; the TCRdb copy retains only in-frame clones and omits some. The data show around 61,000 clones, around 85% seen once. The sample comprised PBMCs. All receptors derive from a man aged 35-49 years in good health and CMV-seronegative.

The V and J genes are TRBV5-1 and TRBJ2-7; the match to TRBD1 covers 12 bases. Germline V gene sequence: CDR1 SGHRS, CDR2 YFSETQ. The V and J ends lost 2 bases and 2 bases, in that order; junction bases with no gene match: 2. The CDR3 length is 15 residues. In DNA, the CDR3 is TGCGCCAGCAGCTTTGGGACAGGGGGCACCTACGAGCAGTACGTC. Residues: CASSFGTGGTYEQYV.

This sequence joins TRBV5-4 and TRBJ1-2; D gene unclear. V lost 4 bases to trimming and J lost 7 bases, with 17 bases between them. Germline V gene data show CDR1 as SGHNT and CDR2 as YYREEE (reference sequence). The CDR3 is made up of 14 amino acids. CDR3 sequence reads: CASSQQTGSRGYTF. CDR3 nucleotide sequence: TGTGCCAGCAGCCAACAGACGGGATCCCGTGGCTACACCTTC.

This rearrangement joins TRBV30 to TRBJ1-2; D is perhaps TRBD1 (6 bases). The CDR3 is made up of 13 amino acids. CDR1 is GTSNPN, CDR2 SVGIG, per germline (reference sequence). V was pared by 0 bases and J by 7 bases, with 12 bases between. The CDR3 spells CAWSVDRRLGYTF. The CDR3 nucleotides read TGTGCCTGGAGTGTTGACAGGCGGCTTGGCTACACCTTC.

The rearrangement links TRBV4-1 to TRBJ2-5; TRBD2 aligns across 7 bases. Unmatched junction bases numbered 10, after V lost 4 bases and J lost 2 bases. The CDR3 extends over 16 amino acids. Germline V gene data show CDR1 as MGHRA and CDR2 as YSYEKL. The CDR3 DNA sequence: TGCGCCAGCAGCCCCTTCTCCGGGGGGATACAAGAGACCCAGTACTTC. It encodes CASSPFSGGIQETQYF.

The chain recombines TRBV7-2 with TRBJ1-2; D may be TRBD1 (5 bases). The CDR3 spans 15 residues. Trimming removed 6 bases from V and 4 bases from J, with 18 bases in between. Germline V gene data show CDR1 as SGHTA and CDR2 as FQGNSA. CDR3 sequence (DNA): TGTGCCAGCAGGCTATCTCAGGGAAAATTCTATGGCTACACCTTC. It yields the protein CASRLSQGKFYGYTF.

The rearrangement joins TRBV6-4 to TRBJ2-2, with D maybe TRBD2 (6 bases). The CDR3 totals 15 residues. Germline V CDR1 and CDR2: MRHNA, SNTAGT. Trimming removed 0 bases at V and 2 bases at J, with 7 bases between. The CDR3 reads CASSDSGGNTGELFF. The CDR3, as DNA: TGTGCCAGCAGTGACTCCGGGGGTAACACCGGGGAGCTGTTTTTT.

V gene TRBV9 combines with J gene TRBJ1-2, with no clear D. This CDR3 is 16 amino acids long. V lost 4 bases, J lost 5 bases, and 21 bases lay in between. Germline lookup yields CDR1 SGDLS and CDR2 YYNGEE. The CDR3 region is CASSPRSRPPGYGYTF. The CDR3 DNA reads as TGTGCCAGCAGCCCCCGAAGCAGGCCCCCTGGGTATGGCTACACCTTC.

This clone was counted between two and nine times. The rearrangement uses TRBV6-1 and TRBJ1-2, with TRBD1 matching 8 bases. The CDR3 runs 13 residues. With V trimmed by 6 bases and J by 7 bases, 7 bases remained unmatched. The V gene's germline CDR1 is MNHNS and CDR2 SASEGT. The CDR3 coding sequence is TGTGCCAGCAGGGTTCAGGGGGCTAGTGGCTACACCTTC. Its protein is CASRVQGASGYTF.

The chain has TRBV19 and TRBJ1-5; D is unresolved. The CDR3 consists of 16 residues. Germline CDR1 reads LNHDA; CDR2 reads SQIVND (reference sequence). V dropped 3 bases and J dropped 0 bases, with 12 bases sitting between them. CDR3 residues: CASSMVSQYSNQPQHF. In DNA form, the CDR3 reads TGTGCCAGTAGTATGGTGTCACAGTATAGCAATCAGCCCCAGCATTTT.

CDR3 region: CASIRDQGYGYTF. The CDR3 region has the DNA TGTGCCAGCATCAGGGATCAAGGCTATGGCTACACCTTC. V gene TRBV2 combines with J gene TRBJ1-2; D may be TRBD1 (5 bases). This CDR3 region has 13 residues. Germline CDR1 and CDR2: SNHLY and FYNNEI. The ends were cut back, 7 bases at V and 4 bases at J, with 13 bases in the middle.

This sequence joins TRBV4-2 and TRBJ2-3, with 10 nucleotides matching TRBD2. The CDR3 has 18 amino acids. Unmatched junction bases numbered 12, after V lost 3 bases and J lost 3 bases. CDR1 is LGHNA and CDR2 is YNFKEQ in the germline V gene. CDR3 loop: CASSHLGTSEGLTDTQYF. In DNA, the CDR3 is TGTGCCAGCAGCCATCTCGGGACTAGCGAGGGGCTAACAGATACGCAGTATTTT.

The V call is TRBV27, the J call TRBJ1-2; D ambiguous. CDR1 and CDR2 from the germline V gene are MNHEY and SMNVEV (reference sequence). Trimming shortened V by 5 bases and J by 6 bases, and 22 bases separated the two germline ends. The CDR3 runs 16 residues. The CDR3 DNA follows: TGTGCCAGCAGTCCGACCCGGCGAGGGCGGCCCGATGGCTACACCTTC. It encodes CASSPTRRGRPDGYTF.

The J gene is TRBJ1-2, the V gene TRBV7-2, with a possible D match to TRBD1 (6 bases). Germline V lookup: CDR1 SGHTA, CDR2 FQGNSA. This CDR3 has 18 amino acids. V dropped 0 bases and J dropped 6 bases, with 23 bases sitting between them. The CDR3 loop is CASSLARPGSGDRHGYTF. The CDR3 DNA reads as TGTGCCAGCAGCTTAGCGCGACCGGGGTCAGGGGACCGCCATGGCTACACCTTC.

The CDR3, as DNA: TGCAGCGTTGGGGCGTCCCACAATCAGCCCCAGCATTTT. This gives the protein CSVGASHNQPQHF. This chain uses TRBV29-1 with TRBJ1-5; no reliable D call. The CDR3 has 13 residues. Germline CDR1 is SQVTM and CDR2 is ANQGSEA. Trimming shortened V by 4 bases and J by 3 bases, and 10 bases separated the two germline ends. Filled out from reference TRBV29-1 and TRBJ1-5, the complete variable domain reads SAVISQKPSRDICQRGTSLTIQCQVDSQVTMMFWYRQQPGQSLTLIATANQGSEATYESGFVIDKFPISRPNLTFSTLTVSNMSPEDSSIYLCSVGASHNQPQHFGDGTRLSIL.

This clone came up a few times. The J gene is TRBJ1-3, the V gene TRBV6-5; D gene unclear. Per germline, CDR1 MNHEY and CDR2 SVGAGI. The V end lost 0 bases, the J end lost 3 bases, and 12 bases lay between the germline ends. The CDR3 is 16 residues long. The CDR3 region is CASSYSRSGIGNTIYF. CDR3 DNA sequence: TGTGCCAGCAGTTACTCTCGGTCAGGAATTGGAAACACCATATATTTT.

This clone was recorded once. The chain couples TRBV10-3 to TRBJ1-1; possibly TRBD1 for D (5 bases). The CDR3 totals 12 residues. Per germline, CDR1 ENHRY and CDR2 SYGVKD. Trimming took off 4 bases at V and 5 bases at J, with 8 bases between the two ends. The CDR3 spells CAISVKGTEAFF. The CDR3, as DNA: TGTGCCATCAGTGTAAAGGGGACTGAAGCTTTCTTT.

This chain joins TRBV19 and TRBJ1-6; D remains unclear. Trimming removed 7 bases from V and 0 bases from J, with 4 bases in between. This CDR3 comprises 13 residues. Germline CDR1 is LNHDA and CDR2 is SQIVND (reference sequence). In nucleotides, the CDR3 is TGTGCCAGTAAGCCCTCCTATAATTCACCCCTCCACTTT. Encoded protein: CASKPSYNSPLHF.

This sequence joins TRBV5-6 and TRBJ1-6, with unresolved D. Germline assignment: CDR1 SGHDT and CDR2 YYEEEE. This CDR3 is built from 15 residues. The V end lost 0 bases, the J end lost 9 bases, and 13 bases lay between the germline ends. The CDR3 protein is CASSLAGSTGSPLHF. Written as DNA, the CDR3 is TGTGCCAGCAGCTTGGCCGGATCTACGGGTTCACCCCTCCACTTT.

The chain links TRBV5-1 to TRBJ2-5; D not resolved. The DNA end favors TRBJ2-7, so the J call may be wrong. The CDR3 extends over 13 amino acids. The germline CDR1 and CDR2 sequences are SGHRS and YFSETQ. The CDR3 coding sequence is TGCGCCAGCAGCTTGGGGCGGTCCTACGAGCAGTACTTC. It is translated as CASSLGRSYEQYF.

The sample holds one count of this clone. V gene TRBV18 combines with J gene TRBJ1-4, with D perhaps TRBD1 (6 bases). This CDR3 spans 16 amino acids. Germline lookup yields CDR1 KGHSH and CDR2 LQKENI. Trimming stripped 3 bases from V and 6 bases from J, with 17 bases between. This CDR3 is CASSPLPSAGDEKLFF. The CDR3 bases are TGTGCCAGCTCACCCTTACCCTCGGCAGGGGATGAAAAACTGTTTTTT.